This T cell receptor beta chain was observed in a study of regulatory T cells in long-lasting Graves disease. The time point is: newly diagnosed GD, antithyroid drugs for less than 3 months. Scientists built the TCR library using RNA that was extracted from PBMCs. Trimming took 9 bases from V and 7 from J, leaving 12 bases between them. The CDR3 covers 11 residues. The germline CDR1 and CDR2 sequences are MDHEN and SYDVKM. TCR beta libraries were built with iRepertoire HTBI primers and Arm-PCR of CDR3 regions. Using its own MiXCR run on the multiplex PCR reads, TCRdb lists one record per CDR3 protein. This table holds hundreds of thousands of distinct CDR3 sequences, 15% to 20% found once. This clonotype was observed at least ten times. In addition, the sample was reused for a study of T cells in Graves' hyperthyroidism and ophthalmopathy. That work contributes: A model of 13 V-J pairs discriminated ophthalmopathy from stable hyperthyroidism.

The sample was peripheral blood mononuclear cells (PBMCs), taken at new diagnosis, from a patient treated with antithyroid drugs. This chain connects TRBV28 to TRBJ1-2; D remains ambiguous. The sequence derives from a woman in her twenties or thirties with Graves disease. The CDR3 spells CASQNLRGYTF. DNA of the CDR3: TGTGCCAGTCAAAACCTCCGTGGCTACACCTTC.